The 13 T cell receptor beta chains listed next were all sequenced from one sample in a study of response to subunit inactivated influenza vaccine. TCRdb used MiXCR to reprocess the RT-PCR reads, holding one entry per CDR3 protein. The table has some 500,000 distinct CDR3 sequences, 15% to 20% seen once. The sequencing used CD4+ T cells sorted from PBMCs, collected about 23 months after vaccination. The source is a man aged 45 to 70 who received an inactivated influenza vaccine.

With respect to this clonotype: A junction end diverges from the germline sequence, so it may reflect a read error. This sequence joins TRBV20-1 and TRBJ2-3, with TRBD2 matching 7 bases. Germline-derived CDR1 and CDR2 are DFQATT and SNEGSKA (reference sequence). This CDR3 spans 16 amino acids. The CDR3 DNA reads as TGCGGTGCTAGAGCTGGACTAGGCGCCAACACAGATACGCAGTATTTT. It specifies CGARAGLGANTDTQYF.

V is TRBV5-6 and J is TRBJ1-4; D is unresolved. CDR3 length: 13 residues. Germline CDR1 reads SGHDT; CDR2 reads YYEEEE. V was shortened by 2 bases and J by 5 bases, with 7 bases between the two germline ends. The CDR3 bases are TGTGCCAGCAGCTTCTCTCTCAATGAAAAACTGTTTTTT. Translated: CASSFSLNEKLFF. The full variable domain, rest sourced from reference TRBV5-6 and TRBJ1-4, is DAGVTQSPTHLIKTRGQQVTLRCSPKSGHDTVSWYQQALGQGPQFIFQYYEEEERQRGNFPDRFSGHQFPNYSSELNVNALLLGDSALYLCASSFSLNEKLFFGSGTQLSVL.

This clonotype was seen only a few times. This chain links TRBV15 with TRBJ2-5; no reliable D call. Trimming cost V 4 bases and J 5 bases, with 5 bases left between them. Germline CDR1 LNHNV, CDR2 YYDKDF (reference sequence). This CDR3 region has 11 residues. The CDR3, as DNA: TGTGCCACCAGCACAACTGAGACCCAGTACTTC. Translating it yields CATSTTETQYF.

V usage is TRBV3-1 and J usage is TRBJ2-1; D perhaps matches TRBD1 (5 bases). Trimming left V 1 base short and J 2 bases short, with 12 bases between. Per the germline V gene, CDR1 is LGHDT and CDR2 is YNNKEL (reference sequence). The CDR3 is made up of 16 amino acids. This chain's CDR3 is CASSQVASGPYNEQFF. The CDR3 bases are TGTGCCAGCAGCCAAGTAGCATCAGGGCCCTACAATGAGCAGTTCTTC.

This clonotype was found many times. The genes are TRBV20-1 and TRBJ2-7, with TRBD1 matching 7 bases. V lost 3 bases, J lost 5 bases, and 4 bases stayed unmatched. The germline gives CDR1 DFQATT, CDR2 SNEGSKA (reference sequence). This CDR3 is 12 amino acids long. The CDR3, as DNA: TGCAGTGCTAGCCGACAGGGCCACGAGCAGTACTTC. Protein: CSASRQGHEQYF.

This clonotype showed up just a few times. The chain recombines TRBV6-2 or TRBV6-3 with TRBJ2-1; D call uncertain. This CDR3 is built from 14 residues. With 0 bases removed from V and 4 bases from J, the gap between germline ends came to 7 bases. Germline values: CDR1 MNHEY, CDR2 SVGEGT. For the CDR3, the DNA is TGTGCCAGCAGTTACTCCTCTAGGTACAATGAGCAGTTCTTC. This sequence encodes CASSYSSRYNEQFF.

V usage is TRBV20-1 and J usage is TRBJ1-1, with D perhaps TRBD1 (6 bases). The V and J ends lost 5 bases and 0 bases respectively, with 16 bases between them. From germline, CDR1 is DFQATT and CDR2 SNEGSKA (reference sequence). The CDR3 length is 15 residues. The CDR3 DNA sequence: TGCAGTGCTCCGAGGAGGGGGGCGATGAACACTGAAGCTTTCTTT. Translating it yields CSAPRRGAMNTEAFF.

J is TRBJ2-5 and V is TRBV7-2, with TRBD2 identical over 11 bases. The ends lost 5 bases at V and 5 bases at J; junction bases unmatched: 10. This CDR3 is built from 16 residues. Germline assignment: CDR1 SGHTA and CDR2 FQGNSA. The DNA of the CDR3 is TGTGCCAGCAGCATGATACTAGCGGGAGTGGGGGAGACCCAGTACTTC. This encodes CASSMILAGVGETQYF. Using reference TRBV7-2 and TRBJ2-5 for the parts outside the CDR3, the full variable domain is GAGVSQSPSNKVTEKGKDVELRCDPISGHTALYWYRQSLGQGLEFLIYFQGNSAPDKSGLPSDRFSAERTGGSVSTLTIQRTQQEDSAVYLCASSMILAGVGETQYFGPGTRLLVL.

The V call is TRBV6-1, the J call TRBJ1-5; TRBD1 aligns across 9 bases. The germline V gene has CDR1 MNHNS and CDR2 SASEGT. The CDR3 contains 16 residues. V was clipped by 6 bases and J by 7 bases; unmatched bases: 13. As DNA, the CDR3 is TGTGCCAGCAGCAATACTCCGGGACAGGGATCCCAGCCCCAGCATTTT. This gives the protein CASSNTPGQGSQPQHF.

This clonotype has ten or more counts. The gene calls are TRBV5-1 and TRBJ2-3; 12 bases are a match to TRBD2. CDR3 length: 16 amino acids. In germline, CDR1 is SGHRS, CDR2 YFSETQ. J gave up 2 bases and V 4 bases, and 5 bases lay outside the gene matches. CDR3 protein: CASSPRLAGDTDTQYF. In nucleotides, the CDR3 is TGCGCCAGCAGCCCGCGACTAGCGGGGGACACAGATACGCAGTATTTT.

There are many counts of this clonotype. The chain employs TRBV5-1 and TRBJ1-1; 7 bases fit TRBD1. Germline CDR1 reads SGHRS; CDR2 reads YFSETQ. This CDR3 is 15 amino acids long. The V segment lost 0 bases and the J segment 5 bases; nucleotides outside the gene matches: 7. The CDR3 is CASSLGQGGPTEAFF. In nucleotides, the CDR3 is TGCGCCAGCAGCTTGGGTCAGGGGGGCCCTACTGAAGCTTTCTTT. The full variable domain, completed using reference TRBV5-1 and TRBJ1-1, is KAGVTQTPRYLIKTRGQQVTLSCSPISGHRSVSWYQQTPGQGLQFLFEYFSETQRNKGNFPGRFSGRQFSNSRSEMNVSTLELGDSALYLCASSLGQGGPTEAFFGQGTRLTVV.

The CDR3 region is CAISDKRGVPTDTQYF. The DNA for the CDR3 is TGTGCCATCAGTGATAAGCGGGGGGTACCCACAGATACGCAGTATTTT. The chain combines TRBV10-3 with TRBJ2-3, with 9 positions matching TRBD2. The CDR3 consists of 16 residues. Germline loops: CDR1 ENHRY, CDR2 SYGVKD. V dropped 3 bases and J dropped 2; count of bases not matched to a gene: 6.

This clonotype has just a few counts. The rearrangement joins TRBV7-6 to TRBJ1-4; possible D gene TRBD1, 6 bases. The CDR3 is 13 residues long. The V end was cut by 5 bases, the J end by 7 bases, with 11 bases between. Per germline, CDR1 SGHVS and CDR2 FNYEAQ. In DNA form, the CDR3 reads TGTGCCAGCAGCGTCGGACAGCGTGAAAAACTGTTTTTT. Translation: CASSVGQREKLFF.